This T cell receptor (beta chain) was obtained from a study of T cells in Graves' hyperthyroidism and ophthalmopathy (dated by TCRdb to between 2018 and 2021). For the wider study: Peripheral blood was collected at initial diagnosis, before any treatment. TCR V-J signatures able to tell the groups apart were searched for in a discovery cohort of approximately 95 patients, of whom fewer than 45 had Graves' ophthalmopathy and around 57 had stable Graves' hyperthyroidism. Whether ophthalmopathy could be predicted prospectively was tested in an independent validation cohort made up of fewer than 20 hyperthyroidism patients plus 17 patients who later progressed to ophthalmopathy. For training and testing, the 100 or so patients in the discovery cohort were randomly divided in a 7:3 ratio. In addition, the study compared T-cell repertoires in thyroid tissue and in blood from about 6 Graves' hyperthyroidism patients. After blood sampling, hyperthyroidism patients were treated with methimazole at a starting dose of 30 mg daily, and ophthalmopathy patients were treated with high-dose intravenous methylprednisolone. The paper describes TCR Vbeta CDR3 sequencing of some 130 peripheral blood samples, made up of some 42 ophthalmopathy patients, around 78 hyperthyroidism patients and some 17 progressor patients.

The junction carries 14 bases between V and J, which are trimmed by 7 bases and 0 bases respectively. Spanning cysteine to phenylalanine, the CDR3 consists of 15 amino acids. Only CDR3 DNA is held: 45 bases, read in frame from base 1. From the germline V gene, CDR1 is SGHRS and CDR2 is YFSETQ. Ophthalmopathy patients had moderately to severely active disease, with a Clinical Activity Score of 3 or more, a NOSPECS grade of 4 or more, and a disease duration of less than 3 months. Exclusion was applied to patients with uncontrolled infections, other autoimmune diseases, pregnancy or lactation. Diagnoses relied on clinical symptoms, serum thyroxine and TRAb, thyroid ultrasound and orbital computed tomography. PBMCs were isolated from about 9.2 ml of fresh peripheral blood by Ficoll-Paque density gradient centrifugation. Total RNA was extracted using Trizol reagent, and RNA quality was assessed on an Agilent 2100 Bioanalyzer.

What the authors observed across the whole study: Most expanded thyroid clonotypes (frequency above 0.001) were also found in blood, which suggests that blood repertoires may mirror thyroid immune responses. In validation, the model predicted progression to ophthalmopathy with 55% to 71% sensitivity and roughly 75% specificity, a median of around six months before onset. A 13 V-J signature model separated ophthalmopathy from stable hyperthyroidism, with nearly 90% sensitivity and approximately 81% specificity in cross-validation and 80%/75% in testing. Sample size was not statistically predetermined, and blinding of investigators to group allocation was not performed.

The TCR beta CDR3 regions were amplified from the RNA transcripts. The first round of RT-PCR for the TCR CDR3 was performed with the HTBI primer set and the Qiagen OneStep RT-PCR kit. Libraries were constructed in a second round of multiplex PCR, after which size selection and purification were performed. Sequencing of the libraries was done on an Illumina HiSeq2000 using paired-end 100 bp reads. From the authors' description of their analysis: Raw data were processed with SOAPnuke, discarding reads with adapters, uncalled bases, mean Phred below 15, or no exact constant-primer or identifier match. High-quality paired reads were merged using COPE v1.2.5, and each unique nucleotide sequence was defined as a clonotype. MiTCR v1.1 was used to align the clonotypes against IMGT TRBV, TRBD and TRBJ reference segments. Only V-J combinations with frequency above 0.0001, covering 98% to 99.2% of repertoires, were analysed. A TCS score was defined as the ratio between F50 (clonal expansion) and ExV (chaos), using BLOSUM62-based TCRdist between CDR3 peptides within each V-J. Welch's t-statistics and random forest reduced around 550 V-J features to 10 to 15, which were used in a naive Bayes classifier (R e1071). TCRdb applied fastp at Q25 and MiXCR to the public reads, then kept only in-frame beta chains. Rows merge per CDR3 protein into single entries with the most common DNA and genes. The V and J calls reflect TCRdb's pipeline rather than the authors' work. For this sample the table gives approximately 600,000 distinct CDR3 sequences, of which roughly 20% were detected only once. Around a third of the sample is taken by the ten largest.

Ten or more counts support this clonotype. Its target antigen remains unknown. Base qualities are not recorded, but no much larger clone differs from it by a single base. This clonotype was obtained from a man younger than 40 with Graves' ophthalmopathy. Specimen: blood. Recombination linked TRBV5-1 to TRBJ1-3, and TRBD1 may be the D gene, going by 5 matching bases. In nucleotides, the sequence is TGCGCCAGCCCTGGGACTCACAGCTCTGGAAACACCATATATTTT. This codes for CASPGTHSSGNTIYF.